The 32 T cell receptor beta chains given below trace back to one sample, sequenced in a study of blood T cell repertoires in COVID-19. Repertoires were generated with immunoSEQ multiplex PCR, while TCRdb's copy carries only in-frame clones and drops some. The data show some 45,000 clones, around 85% seen once. Sequencing was performed on peripheral blood. All receptors come from an elderly woman with acute or convalescent COVID-19.

This chain links TRBV28 with TRBJ1-2; D is uncertain. The CDR3 covers 12 residues. Germline V lookup: CDR1 MDHEN, CDR2 SYDVKM. V was cut by 3 bases and J by 6 bases, with 8 bases left in between. CDR3 sequence reads: CASSFLRDGYTF. CDR3 coding DNA: TGTGCCAGCAGTTTTCTTCGAGATGGCTACACCTTC.

The chain links TRBV5-1 to TRBJ2-2; 10 nucleotides line up with TRBD2. Germline V gene sequence: CDR1 SGHRS, CDR2 YFSETQ. V dropped 9 bases and J dropped 4; count of bases not matched to a gene: 6. This CDR3 has 14 residues. CDR3 coding DNA: TGCGCCACTAAGCGGGAGGGTGGCACCGGGGAGCTGTTTTTT. Its translation: CATKREGGTGELFF.

In this sample, this clone turned up once. This chain joins TRBV7-7 and TRBJ2-1; tentative D call: TRBD2 (6 bases). This CDR3 is 17 amino acids long. V was clipped by 8 bases and J by 0 bases, with 20 bases between them. Germline-derived CDR1 and CDR2 are SSHAT and FNYEAQ (reference sequence). The CDR3 DNA reads TGTGCCAGCTCTAGGGACGGAGGGCTGAGCTCCTACAATGAGCAGTTCTTC. It encodes CASSRDGGLSSYNEQFF.

This clone was seen only once. The genes are TRBV6-5 and TRBJ2-3; D uncertain. The CDR3 is made up of 13 amino acids. V shed 9 bases and J shed 1 base, with 11 bases lying between them. The germline gives CDR1 MNHEY, CDR2 SVGAGI. CDR3 sequence reads: CASLRPGTDTQYF. CDR3 nucleotide sequence: TGTGCCAGTTTGCGCCCCGGCACAGATACGCAGTATTTT.

The chain recombines TRBV12-3 or TRBV12-4 with TRBJ2-7; D perhaps matches TRBD1 (5 bases). The CDR3 has 13 amino acids. V was clipped by 7 bases and J by 1 base, with 11 bases between them. The CDR3 reads CASMGPGSYEQYF. CDR3 DNA sequence: TGTGCCAGCATGGGGCCGGGTTCCTACGAGCAGTACTTC.

V usage is TRBV12-3 or TRBV12-4 and J usage is TRBJ1-1, with TRBD1 matching over 7 bases. V lost 7 bases, J lost 13 bases, and 12 bases stayed unmatched. The CDR3 is 12 amino acids. In DNA form, the CDR3 reads TGTGCCAGCACCCGAGGCAGGGGGGATGGTTTCTTT. Translation: CASTRGRGDGFF.

The chain links TRBV7-9 to TRBJ2-7; TRBD1 might be the D (6 bases). CDR3 length equals 15 residues. Germline CDR1 reads SEHNR; CDR2 reads FQNEAQ (reference sequence). Deletions cut 5 bases from V and 3 bases from J, with 17 bases between. CDR3 nucleotide sequence: TGTGCCAGCAGCCTACAGGGCCCCCCTAGCTACGAGCAGTACTTC. As protein: CASSLQGPPSYEQYF.

The V and J genes are TRBV13 and TRBJ2-7, with 11 bases matching TRBD1. Germline V gene data show CDR1 as PRHDT and CDR2 as FYEKMQ (reference sequence). The CDR3 contains 14 residues. V trimming: 3 bases; J trimming: 5 bases; junction bases outside the gene matches: 3. CDR3 residues: CASSFRDRGNEQYF. In nucleotides, the CDR3 is TGTGCCAGCAGCTTCCGGGACAGGGGGAACGAGCAGTACTTC.

The J gene is TRBJ2-6, the V gene TRBV7-6; no clear D. CDR1 SGHVS and CDR2 FNYEAQ come from the germline V gene. V lost 3 bases to trimming and J lost 2 bases, with 2 bases between them. This CDR3 is 13 amino acids long. The CDR3 DNA is TGTGCCAGCAGCTTCACTGGGGCCAACGTCCTGACTTTC. Protein: CASSFTGANVLTF.

The genes are TRBV6-5 and TRBJ2-3; D call uncertain. Germline loops: CDR1 MNHEY, CDR2 SVGAGI. The V gene lost 6 bases and the J gene lost 1 base, with 8 bases spanning the gap. The CDR3 has 13 amino acids. The DNA for the CDR3 is TGTGCCAGCAGGCAGTCAGGCACAGATACGCAGTATTTT. Protein product: CASRQSGTDTQYF.

The chain carries TRBV5-6 and TRBJ2-2; D is possibly TRBD1 (5 bases). The germline V and J ends were trimmed by 6 bases and 4 bases, with 10 bases remaining between them. Germline CDR1 reads SGHDT; CDR2 reads YYEEEE. This CDR3 spans 13 amino acids. Here the CDR3 reads CASKQGGTGELFF. CDR3 nucleotides: TGTGCCAGCAAGCAGGGCGGCACCGGGGAGCTGTTTTTT.

The chain couples TRBV5-4 to TRBJ2-7; 13 bases map to TRBD2. In germline, CDR1 is SGHNT, CDR2 YYREEE (reference sequence). The CDR3 is 14 residues long. J gave up 8 bases and V 6 bases, and 8 bases lay outside the gene matches. CDR3 protein: CASMEGTSGTKQYF. CDR3 coding DNA: TGTGCCAGCATGGAGGGGACTAGCGGGACTAAGCAGTACTTC.

The V call is TRBV12-3 or TRBV12-4, the J call TRBJ1-4; 7 bases line up with TRBD1. The CDR3 has 12 amino acids. V shed 3 bases and J 11 bases; nucleotides not matched to a gene: 3. The CDR3 sequence: CASSLTGLKLFF. The CDR3 DNA reads TGTGCCAGCAGTTTGACAGGGTTGAAACTGTTTTTT.

The chain carries TRBV15 and TRBJ2-2, with TRBD1 as a possible D gene (7 bases). The V gene lost 9 bases and the J gene lost 4 bases, with 12 bases spanning the gap. There are 13 residues in the CDR3. Germline-derived CDR1 and CDR2 are LNHNV and YYDKDF (reference sequence). The CDR3 loop reads CATNRGGTGELFF. The CDR3 DNA reads as TGTGCCACTAACAGGGGAGGCACCGGGGAGCTGTTTTTT.

The chain couples TRBV27 to TRBJ1-4; no clear D. The CDR3 is 17 residues long. The germline V and J ends were trimmed by 0 bases and 0 bases, with 11 bases remaining between them. CDR1 and CDR2 from the germline V gene are MNHEY and SMNVEV (reference sequence). The CDR3 region has the DNA TGTGCCAGCAGTTTATCAGCCCGGGTTGCAACTAATGAAAAACTGTTTTTT. Amino acid sequence: CASSLSARVATNEKLFF.

The rearrangement links TRBV3-1 (or the pseudogene TRBV3-2) to TRBJ2-2; D remains unclear. The CDR3 covers 15 residues. V was clipped by 3 bases and J by 7 bases, with 15 bases between them. Germline-derived CDR1 and CDR2 are LGHDT and YNNKEL (reference sequence). The CDR3: CASSHLLVRDGELFF. The CDR3 bases are TGTGCCAGCAGCCACCTATTAGTCCGTGACGGGGAGCTGTTTTTT.

The gene calls are TRBV27 and TRBJ2-1; 7 positions agree with TRBD1. Losses at the gene ends were 2 bases for V and 7 bases for J; bases not matched to a gene: 5. CDR3 length: 14 amino acids. Germline assignment: CDR1 MNHEY and CDR2 SMNVEV (reference sequence). The CDR3 sequence: CASSLGQGVNEQFF. The CDR3 DNA sequence: TGTGCCAGCAGTTTAGGGCAGGGGGTAAATGAGCAGTTCTTC.

The genes are TRBV19 and TRBJ2-5, with 10 bases fitting TRBD1. Trimming took 6 bases from V and 0 from J; bases not matched to a gene: 10. Germline CDR1 reads LNHDA; CDR2 reads SQIVND (reference sequence). CDR3 length: 17 amino acids. The CDR3 loop reads CASSTLGTGVHQETQYF. CDR3 DNA: TGTGCCAGTAGCACACTTGGGACAGGGGTACACCAAGAGACCCAGTACTTC.

The rearrangement links TRBV18 to TRBJ2-2; 7 nucleotides align to TRBD2. Germline V lookup: CDR1 KGHSH, CDR2 LQKENI. The CDR3 sequence is 15 residues long. The V segment lost 2 bases and the J segment 5 bases; nucleotides outside the gene matches: 5. The CDR3 region has the DNA TGTGCCAGCTCACCAAAGCCGGGAGGTACCGGGGAGCTGTTTTTT. It codes for CASSPKPGGTGELFF. The whole variable domain, remainder taken from reference TRBV18 and TRBJ2-2, is NAGVMQNPRHLVRRRGQEARLRCSPMKGHSHVYWYRQLPEEGLKFMVYLQKENIIDESGMPKERFSAEFPKEGPSILRIQQVVRGDSAAYFCASSPKPGGTGELFFGEGSRLTVL.

The chain combines TRBV7-8 with TRBJ2-1, with D perhaps matching TRBD2 (5 bases). V dropped 5 bases and J dropped 0 bases, with 11 bases sitting between them. This CDR3 comprises 15 residues. Per the germline V gene, CDR1 is SGHVS and CDR2 is FQNEAQ. This CDR3 is CASSPQLDSYNEQFF. CDR3 DNA: TGTGCCAGCAGCCCCCAACTAGACTCCTACAATGAGCAGTTCTTC.

The gene calls are TRBV30 and TRBJ2-2; no firm D call. Germline CDR1 and CDR2: GTSNPN and SVGIG (reference sequence). Deletions cut 1 base from V and 6 bases from J, with 9 bases between. The CDR3 is made up of 13 amino acids. CDR3 protein: CAWSETVAGELFF. The CDR3 nucleotides are TGTGCCTGGAGTGAAACAGTAGCCGGGGAGCTGTTTTTT. Combining the CDR3 with reference TRBV30 and TRBJ2-2 gives the whole variable domain SQTIHQWPATLVQPVGSPLSLECTVEGTSNPNLYWYRQAAGRGLQLLFYSVGIGQISSEVPQNLSASRPQDRQFILSSKKLLLSDSGFYLCAWSETVAGELFFGEGSRLTVL.

The chain uses TRBV7-2 and TRBJ2-1; 7 bases agree with TRBD2. V shed 3 bases and J 7 bases; nucleotides not matched to a gene: 9. Germline V gene lookup returns CDR1 SGHTA and CDR2 FQGNSA. CDR3 length equals 15 residues. CDR3 in amino acids: CASSLTSQSSNEQFF. CDR3 nucleotide sequence: TGTGCCAGCAGCTTGACTAGCCAATCGTCTAATGAGCAGTTCTTC.

The rearrangement uses TRBV18 and TRBJ1-4; 7 bases are shared with TRBD1. The V gene end was trimmed by 3 bases and the J gene end by 10 bases; junction bases not matched to a gene: 8. Per the germline V gene, CDR1 is KGHSH and CDR2 is LQKENI. This CDR3 has 14 residues. Here the CDR3 reads CASSPETGTAKLFF. CDR3 bases: TGTGCCAGCTCACCCGAAACCGGGACAGCAAAACTGTTTTTT.

This chain uses TRBV11-3 with TRBJ1-3; D not resolved. Germline V gene data show CDR1 as SGHNT and CDR2 as YENEEA. V was clipped by 5 bases and J by 1 base, with 21 bases between them. The CDR3 consists of 18 residues. The DNA for the CDR3 is TGTGCCAGCAGCCGCATAGAGTCGACTCCGTTATCTGGAAACACCATATATTTT. Translation: CASSRIESTPLSGNTIYF.

This rearrangement joins TRBV30 to TRBJ2-1, with 10 positions matching TRBD2. CDR1 and CDR2 (germline): GTSNPN, SVGIG (reference sequence). Unmatched junction bases numbered 8, after V lost 0 bases and J lost 6 bases. The CDR3 runs 16 residues. The CDR3 here is CAWSVRLAGASNEQFF. DNA for the CDR3: TGTGCCTGGAGTGTTCGGCTAGCGGGAGCTTCCAATGAGCAGTTCTTC.

The J gene is TRBJ2-2, the V gene TRBV24-1, with D perhaps TRBD2 (5 bases). The CDR3 has 16 amino acids. Looked up from germline, CDR1 is KGHDR and CDR2 is SFDVKD. Trimming stripped 2 bases from V and 8 bases from J, with 17 bases between. CDR3 bases: TGTGCCACCAGTGATTCTCTCCTCTCCCGCGGGGGGGAGCTGTTTTTT. Its translation: CATSDSLLSRGGELFF.

V usage is TRBV29-1 and J usage is TRBJ1-1; possibly TRBD1 for D (5 bases). V was trimmed by 7 bases and J by 3 bases, leaving 12 bases between them. The CDR3 is 12 amino acids. Per the germline V gene, CDR1 is SQVTM and CDR2 is ANQGSEA. Here the CDR3 DNA reads TGCAGCGCCCAGGACACTTACACTGAAGCTTTCTTT. It yields the protein CSAQDTYTEAFF.

V usage is TRBV19 and J usage is TRBJ2-1; the match to TRBD2 covers 7 bases. The CDR3 totals 16 residues. Germline CDR1 LNHDA, CDR2 SQIVND (reference sequence). V dropped 3 bases and J dropped 2; count of bases not matched to a gene: 7. In DNA form, the CDR3 reads TGTGCCAGTAGTATTGAAGCGGGAACAACCTACAATGAGCAGTTCTTC. It codes for CASSIEAGTTYNEQFF.

This chain joins TRBV7-9 and TRBJ2-7; D not certain. The length of the CDR3 is 14 residues. Germline assignment: CDR1 SEHNR and CDR2 FQNEAQ (reference sequence). V gave up 3 bases and J gave up 7 bases, with 16 bases separating them. The DNA of the CDR3 is TGTGCCAGCAGCTTTCTAGAGGCATCGCAGGAGCAGTACTTC. Translating gives CASSFLEASQEQYF.

This clone appeared once. This chain links TRBV5-1 with TRBJ1-5; tentative D call: TRBD1 (5 bases). CDR3 length: 14 amino acids. The V end was cut by 4 bases, the J end by 4 bases, with 12 bases between. Germline CDR1 reads SGHRS; CDR2 reads YFSETQ. CDR3 coding DNA: TGCGCCAGCAGCGAGGTGGGGGGGAATCAGCCCCAGCATTTT. This sequence encodes CASSEVGGNQPQHF.

The CDR3 protein is CASSGARQINEQFF. DNA for the CDR3: TGTGCCAGCAGCGGTGCAAGACAGATAAATGAGCAGTTCTTC. The chain carries TRBV7-9 and TRBJ2-1; D may be TRBD1 (5 bases). Germline V gene sequence: CDR1 SEHNR, CDR2 FQNEAQ (reference sequence). Trimming removed 5 bases at V and 7 bases at J, with 15 bases between. The CDR3 loop spans 14 amino acids. Together with reference TRBV7-9 and TRBJ2-1, the CDR3 gives the full variable domain: DTGVSQNPRHKITKRGQNVTFRCDPISEHNRLYWYRQTLGQGPEFLTYFQNEAQLEKSRLLSDRFSAERPKGSFSTLEIQRTEQGDSAMYLCASSGARQINEQFFGPGTRLTVL.

This chain connects TRBV24-1 to TRBJ2-3, with 11 bases matching TRBD1. V lost 5 bases, J lost 2 bases, and 5 bases stayed unmatched. The CDR3 runs to 16 residues. In germline, CDR1 is KGHDR, CDR2 SFDVKD. As DNA, the CDR3 is TGTGCCACCAGTGGATGGGACAGGGGGTACACAGATACGCAGTATTTT. It encodes CATSGWDRGYTDTQYF.